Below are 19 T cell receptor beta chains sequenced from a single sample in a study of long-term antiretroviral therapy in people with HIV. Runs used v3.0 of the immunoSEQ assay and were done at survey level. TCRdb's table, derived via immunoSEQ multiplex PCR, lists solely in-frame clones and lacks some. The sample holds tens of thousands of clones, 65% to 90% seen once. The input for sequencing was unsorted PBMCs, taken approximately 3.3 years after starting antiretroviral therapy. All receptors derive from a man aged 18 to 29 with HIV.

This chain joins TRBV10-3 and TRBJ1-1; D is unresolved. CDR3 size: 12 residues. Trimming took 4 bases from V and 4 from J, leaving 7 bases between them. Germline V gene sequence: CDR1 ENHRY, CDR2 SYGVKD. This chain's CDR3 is CAISGGSTEAFF. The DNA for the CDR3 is TGTGCCATCAGTGGCGGCAGCACTGAAGCTTTCTTT.

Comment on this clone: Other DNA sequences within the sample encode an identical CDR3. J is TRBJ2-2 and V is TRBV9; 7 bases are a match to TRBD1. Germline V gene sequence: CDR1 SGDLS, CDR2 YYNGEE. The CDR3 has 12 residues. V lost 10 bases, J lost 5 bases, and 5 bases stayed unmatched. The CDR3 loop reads CASRQGTGELFF. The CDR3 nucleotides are TGTGCCTCACGACAGGGTACCGGGGAGCTGTTTTTT.

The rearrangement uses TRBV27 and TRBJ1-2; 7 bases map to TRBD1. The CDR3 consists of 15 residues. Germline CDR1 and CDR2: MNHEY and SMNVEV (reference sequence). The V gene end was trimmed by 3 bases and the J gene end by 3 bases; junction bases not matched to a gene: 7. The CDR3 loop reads CASSLVGGGDYGYTF. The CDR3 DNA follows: TGTGCCAGCAGTTTGGTAGGGGGCGGCGACTATGGCTACACCTTC.

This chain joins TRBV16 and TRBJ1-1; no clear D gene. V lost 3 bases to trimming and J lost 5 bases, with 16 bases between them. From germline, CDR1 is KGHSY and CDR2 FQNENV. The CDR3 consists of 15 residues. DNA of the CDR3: TGTGCCAGCAGCCACTTAGGTTGGGCGCGGACTGAAGCTTTCTTT. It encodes CASSHLGWARTEAFF.

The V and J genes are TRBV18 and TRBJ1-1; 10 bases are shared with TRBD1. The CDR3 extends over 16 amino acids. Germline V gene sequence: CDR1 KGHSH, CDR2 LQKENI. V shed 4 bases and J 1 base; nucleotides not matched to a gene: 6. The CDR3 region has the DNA TGTGCCAGCTCACGGACAGGGGGTCTCCAGAACACTGAAGCTTTCTTT. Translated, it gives CASSRTGGLQNTEAFF.

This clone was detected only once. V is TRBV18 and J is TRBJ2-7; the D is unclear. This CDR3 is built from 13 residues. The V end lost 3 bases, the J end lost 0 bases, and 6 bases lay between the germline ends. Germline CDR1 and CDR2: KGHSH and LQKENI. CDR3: CASSPSSSYEQYF. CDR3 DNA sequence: TGTGCCAGCTCACCTTCCAGCTCCTACGAGCAGTACTTC.

This CDR3 reads CASSPSAKNIQYF. The CDR3 bases are TGTGCCAGCAGCCCCAGCGCCAAAAACATTCAGTACTTC. This rearrangement joins TRBV6-5 to TRBJ2-4; unclear D gene. This CDR3 region has 13 residues. V was pared by 6 bases and J by 1 base, with 7 bases between. Germline V gene lookup returns CDR1 MNHEY and CDR2 SVGAGI.

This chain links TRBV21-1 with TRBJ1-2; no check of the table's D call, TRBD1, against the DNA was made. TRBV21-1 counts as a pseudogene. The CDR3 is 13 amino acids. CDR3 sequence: CASRTGCHYGYTF. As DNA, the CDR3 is TGTGCCTCCCGGACAGGGTGTCACTATGGCTACACCTTC.

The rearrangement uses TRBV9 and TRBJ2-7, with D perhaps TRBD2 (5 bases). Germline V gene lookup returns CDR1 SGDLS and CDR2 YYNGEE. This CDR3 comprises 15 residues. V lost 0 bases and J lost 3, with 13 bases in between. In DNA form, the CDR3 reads TGTGCCAGCAGCGTAGGGACTGACCCTATCTACGAGCAGTACTTC. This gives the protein CASSVGTDPIYEQYF.

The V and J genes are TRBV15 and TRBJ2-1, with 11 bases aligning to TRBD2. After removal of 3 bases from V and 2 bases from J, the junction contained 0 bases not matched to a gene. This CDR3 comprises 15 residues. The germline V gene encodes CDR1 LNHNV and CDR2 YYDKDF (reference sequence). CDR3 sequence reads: CATSRTSGTYNEQFF. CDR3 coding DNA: TGTGCCACCAGCAGGACTAGCGGGACCTACAATGAGCAGTTCTTC.

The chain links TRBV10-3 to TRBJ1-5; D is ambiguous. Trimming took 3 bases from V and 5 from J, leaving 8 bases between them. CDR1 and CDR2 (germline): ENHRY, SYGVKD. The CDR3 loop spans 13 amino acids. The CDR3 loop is CAISDGPYQPQHF. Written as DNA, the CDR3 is TGTGCCATCAGTGACGGTCCATATCAGCCCCAGCATTTT.

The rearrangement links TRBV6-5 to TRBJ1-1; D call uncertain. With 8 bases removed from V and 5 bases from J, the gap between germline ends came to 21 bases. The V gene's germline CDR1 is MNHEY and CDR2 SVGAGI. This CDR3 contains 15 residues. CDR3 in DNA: TGTGCCAGCCAGTCCCAGAGGCGGGTGAGGACTGAAGCTTTCTTT. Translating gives CASQSQRRVRTEAFF.

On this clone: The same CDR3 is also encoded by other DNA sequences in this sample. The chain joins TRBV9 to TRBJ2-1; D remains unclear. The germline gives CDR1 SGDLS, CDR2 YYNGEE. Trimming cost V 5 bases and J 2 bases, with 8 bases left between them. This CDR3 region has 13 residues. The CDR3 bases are TGTGCCAGCAGTGGCGGCCCCTACAATGAGCAGTTCTTC. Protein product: CASSGGPYNEQFF.

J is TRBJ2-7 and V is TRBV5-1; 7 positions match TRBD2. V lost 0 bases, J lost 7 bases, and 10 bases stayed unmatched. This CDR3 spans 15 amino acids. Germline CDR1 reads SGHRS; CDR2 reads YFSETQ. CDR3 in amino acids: CASSLEFSGVLEQYF. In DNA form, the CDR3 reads TGCGCCAGCAGCTTGGAATTCAGCGGGGTCTTGGAGCAGTACTTC.

The CDR3 DNA reads as TGTGCCAGCAGTTCAGGCGGCTCACCCCTCCACTTT. Amino acid sequence: CASSSGGSPLHF. The rearrangement links TRBV6-5 to TRBJ1-6; D unresolved. The CDR3 runs to 12 residues. V dropped 4 bases and J dropped 10 bases, with 8 bases sitting between them. Germline CDR1 and CDR2: MNHEY and SVGAGI.

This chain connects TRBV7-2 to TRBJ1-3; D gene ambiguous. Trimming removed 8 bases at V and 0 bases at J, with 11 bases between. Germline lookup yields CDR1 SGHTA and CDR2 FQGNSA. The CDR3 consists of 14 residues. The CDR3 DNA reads TGTGCCAGCGTCTACGGGATCTCTGGAAACACCATATATTTT. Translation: CASVYGISGNTIYF. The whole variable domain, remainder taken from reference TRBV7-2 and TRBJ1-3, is GAGVSQSPSNKVTEKGKDVELRCDPISGHTALYWYRQSLGQGLEFLIYFQGNSAPDKSGLPSDRFSAERTGGSVSTLTIQRTQQEDSAVYLCASVYGISGNTIYFGEGSWLTVV.

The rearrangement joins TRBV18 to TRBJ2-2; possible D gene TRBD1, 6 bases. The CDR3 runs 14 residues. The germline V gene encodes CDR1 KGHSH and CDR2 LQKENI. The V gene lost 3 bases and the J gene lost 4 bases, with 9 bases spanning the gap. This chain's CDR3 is CASSPVRGTGELFF. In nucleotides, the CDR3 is TGTGCCAGCTCACCTGTCAGGGGCACCGGGGAGCTGTTTTTT.

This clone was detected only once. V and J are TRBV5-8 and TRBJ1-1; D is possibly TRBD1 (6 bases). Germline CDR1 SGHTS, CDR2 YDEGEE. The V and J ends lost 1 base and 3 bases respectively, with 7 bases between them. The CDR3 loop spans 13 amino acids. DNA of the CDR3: TGTGCCAGCAGCTTGTGGACAGACACTGAAGCTTTCTTT. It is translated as CASSLWTDTEAFF.

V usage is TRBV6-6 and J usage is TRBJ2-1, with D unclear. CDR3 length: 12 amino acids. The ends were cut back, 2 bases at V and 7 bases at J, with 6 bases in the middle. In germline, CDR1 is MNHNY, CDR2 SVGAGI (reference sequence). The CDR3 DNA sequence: TGTGCCAGCAGTTACGTGGGGAATGAGCAGTTCTTC. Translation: CASSYVGNEQFF.